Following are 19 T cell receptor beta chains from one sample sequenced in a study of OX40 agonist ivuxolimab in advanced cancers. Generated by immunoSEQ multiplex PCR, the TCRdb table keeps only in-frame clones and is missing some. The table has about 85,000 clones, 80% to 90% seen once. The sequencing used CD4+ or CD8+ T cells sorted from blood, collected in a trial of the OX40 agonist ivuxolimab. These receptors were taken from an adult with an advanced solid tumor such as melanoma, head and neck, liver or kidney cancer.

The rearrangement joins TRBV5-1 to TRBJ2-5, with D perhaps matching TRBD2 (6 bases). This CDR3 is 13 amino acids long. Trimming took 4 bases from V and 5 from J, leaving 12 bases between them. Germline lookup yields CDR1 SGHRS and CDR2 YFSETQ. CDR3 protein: CASSLGGGETQYF. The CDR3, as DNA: TGCGCCAGCAGCCTGGGTGGGGGGGAGACCCAGTACTTC.

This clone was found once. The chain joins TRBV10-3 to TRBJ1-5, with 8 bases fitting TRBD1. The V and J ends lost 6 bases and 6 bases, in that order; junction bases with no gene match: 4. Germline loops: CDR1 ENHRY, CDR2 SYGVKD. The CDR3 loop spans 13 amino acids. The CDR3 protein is CAIRGTGGQPQHF. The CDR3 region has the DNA TGTGCCATCAGGGGGACAGGTGGTCAGCCCCAGCATTTT.

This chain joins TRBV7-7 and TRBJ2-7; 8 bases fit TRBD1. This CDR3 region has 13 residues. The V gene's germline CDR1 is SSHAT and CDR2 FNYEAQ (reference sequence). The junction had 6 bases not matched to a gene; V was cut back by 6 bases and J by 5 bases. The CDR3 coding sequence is TGTGCCAGCAGTCCGGACAGGGTCCACGAGCAGTACTTC. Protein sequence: CASSPDRVHEQYF.

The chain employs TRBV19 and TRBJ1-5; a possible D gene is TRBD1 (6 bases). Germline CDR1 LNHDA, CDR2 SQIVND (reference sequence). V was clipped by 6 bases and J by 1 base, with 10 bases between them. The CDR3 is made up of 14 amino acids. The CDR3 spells CASRGGVSNQPQHF. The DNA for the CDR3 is TGTGCCAGTAGGGGGGGCGTGAGCAATCAGCCCCAGCATTTT.

In DNA, the CDR3 is TGTGCCAGCAGCCCCCAAGGCGGGGGGACCCAGTACTTC. This translates into CASSPQGGGTQYF. The rearrangement uses TRBV11-1 and TRBJ2-5; 7 bases line up with TRBD2. The germline gives CDR1 SGHAT, CDR2 FQDESV (reference sequence). The CDR3 has 13 amino acids. V was clipped by 5 bases and J by 7 bases; unmatched bases: 7.

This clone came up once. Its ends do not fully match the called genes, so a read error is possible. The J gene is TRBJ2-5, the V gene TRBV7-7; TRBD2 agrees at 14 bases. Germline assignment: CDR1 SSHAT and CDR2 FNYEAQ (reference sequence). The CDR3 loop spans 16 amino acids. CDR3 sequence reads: CASSYGLAGGGETQYF. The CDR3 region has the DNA TGTGCTAGCAGCTATGGACTAGCGGGGGGCGGGGAGACCCAGTACTTC.

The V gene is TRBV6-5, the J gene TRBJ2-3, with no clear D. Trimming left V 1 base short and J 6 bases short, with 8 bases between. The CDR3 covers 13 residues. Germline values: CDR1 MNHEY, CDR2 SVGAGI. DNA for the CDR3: TGTGCCAGCAGTTACTTCTTGGCGGATACGCAGTATTTT. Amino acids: CASSYFLADTQYF.

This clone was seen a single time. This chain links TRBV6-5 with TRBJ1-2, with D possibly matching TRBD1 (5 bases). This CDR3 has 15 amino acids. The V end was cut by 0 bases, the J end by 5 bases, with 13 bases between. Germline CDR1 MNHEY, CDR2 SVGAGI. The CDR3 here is CASSYSSGRAYGYTF. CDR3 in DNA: TGTGCCAGCAGTTACTCGTCAGGGAGGGCGTATGGCTACACCTTC.

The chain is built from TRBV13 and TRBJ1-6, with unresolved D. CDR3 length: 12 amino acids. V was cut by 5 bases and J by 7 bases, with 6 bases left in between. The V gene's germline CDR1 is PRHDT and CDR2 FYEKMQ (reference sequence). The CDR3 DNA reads TGTGCCAGCAGCGAGCTCAATTCACCCCTCCACTTT. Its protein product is CASSELNSPLHF.

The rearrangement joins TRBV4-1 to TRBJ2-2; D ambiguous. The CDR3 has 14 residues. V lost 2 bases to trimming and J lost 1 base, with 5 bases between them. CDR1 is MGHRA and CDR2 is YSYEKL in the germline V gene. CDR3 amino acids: CASSQLVNTGELFF. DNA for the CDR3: TGCGCCAGCAGCCAACTGGTGAACACCGGGGAGCTGTTTTTT.

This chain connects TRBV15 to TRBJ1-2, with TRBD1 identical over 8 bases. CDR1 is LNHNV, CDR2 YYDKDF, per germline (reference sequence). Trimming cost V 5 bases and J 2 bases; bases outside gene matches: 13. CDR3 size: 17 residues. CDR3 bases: TGTGCCACCAGCGGATGGCTCGGGGACAGGTTGAACTATGGCTACACCTTC. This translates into CATSGWLGDRLNYGYTF.

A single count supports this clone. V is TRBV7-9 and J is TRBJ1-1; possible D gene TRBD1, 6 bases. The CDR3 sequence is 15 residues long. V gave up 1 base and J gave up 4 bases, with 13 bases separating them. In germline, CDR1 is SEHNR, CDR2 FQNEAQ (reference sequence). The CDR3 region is CASSLVAGASTEAFF. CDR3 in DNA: TGTGCCAGCAGCTTAGTTGCGGGGGCGAGCACTGAAGCTTTCTTT.

The CDR3 spells CASSQVMGFGQPQHF. Here the CDR3 DNA reads TGCGCCAGCAGCCAAGTTATGGGGTTTGGTCAGCCCCAGCATTTT. The rearrangement uses TRBV4-1 and TRBJ1-5; unclear D gene. CDR3 length: 15 amino acids. Germline V gene data show CDR1 as MGHRA and CDR2 as YSYEKL. V was clipped by 1 base and J by 6 bases, with 13 bases between them.

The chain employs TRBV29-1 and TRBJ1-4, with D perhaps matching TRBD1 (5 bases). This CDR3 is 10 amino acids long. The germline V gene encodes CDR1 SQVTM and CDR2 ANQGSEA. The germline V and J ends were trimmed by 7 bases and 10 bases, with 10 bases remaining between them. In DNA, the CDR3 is TGCAGCGCCTGGGGGGGAAAACTGTTTTTT. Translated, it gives CSAWGGKLFF. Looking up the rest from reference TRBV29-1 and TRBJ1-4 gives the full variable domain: SAVISQKPSRDICQRGTSLTIQCQVDSQVTMMFWYRQQPGQSLTLIATANQGSEATYESGFVIDKFPISRPNLTFSTLTVSNMSPEDSSIYLCSAWGGKLFFGSGTQLSVL.

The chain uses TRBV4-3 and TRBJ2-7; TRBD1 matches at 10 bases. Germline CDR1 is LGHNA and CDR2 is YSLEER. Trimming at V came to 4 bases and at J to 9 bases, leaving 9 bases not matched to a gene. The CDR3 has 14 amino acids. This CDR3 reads CASSPGGTGDVQYF. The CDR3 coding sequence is TGCGCCAGCAGCCCCGGAGGGACAGGGGATGTGCAGTACTTC.

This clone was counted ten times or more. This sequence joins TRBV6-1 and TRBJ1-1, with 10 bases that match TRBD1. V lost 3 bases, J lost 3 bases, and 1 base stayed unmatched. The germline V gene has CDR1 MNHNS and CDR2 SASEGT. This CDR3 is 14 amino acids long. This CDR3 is CASSEDRGDTEAFF. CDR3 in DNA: TGTGCCAGCAGTGAGGACAGGGGGGACACTGAAGCTTTCTTT.

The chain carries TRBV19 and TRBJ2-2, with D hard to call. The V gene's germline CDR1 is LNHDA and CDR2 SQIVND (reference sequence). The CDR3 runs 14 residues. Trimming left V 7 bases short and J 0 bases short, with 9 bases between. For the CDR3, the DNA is TGTGCCAGTAATAGGGCAGCGAACACCGGGGAGCTGTTTTTT. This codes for CASNRAANTGELFF.

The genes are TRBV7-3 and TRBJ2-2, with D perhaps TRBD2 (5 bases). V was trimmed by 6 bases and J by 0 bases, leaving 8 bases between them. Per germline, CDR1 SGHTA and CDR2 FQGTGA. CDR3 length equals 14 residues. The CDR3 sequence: CASSDGANTGELFF. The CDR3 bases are TGTGCCAGCAGTGACGGGGCGAACACCGGGGAGCTGTTTTTT. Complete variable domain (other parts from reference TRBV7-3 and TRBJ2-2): GAGVSQTPSNKVTEKGKYVELRCDPISGHTALYWYRQSLGQGPEFLIYFQGTGAADDSGLPNDRFFAVRPEGSVSTLKIQRTERGDSAVYLCASSDGANTGELFFGEGSRLTVL.

The CDR3 here is CASTSGSRETQYF. The CDR3 bases are TGTGCCAGCACGAGCGGGAGTAGAGAGACCCAGTACTTC. The rearrangement links TRBV5-4 to TRBJ2-5; 8 bases line up with TRBD2. V shed 6 bases, J shed 4 bases, and the junction held 5 bases outside the gene matches. CDR3 length equals 13 residues. CDR1 and CDR2 (germline): SGHNT, YYREEE (reference sequence).